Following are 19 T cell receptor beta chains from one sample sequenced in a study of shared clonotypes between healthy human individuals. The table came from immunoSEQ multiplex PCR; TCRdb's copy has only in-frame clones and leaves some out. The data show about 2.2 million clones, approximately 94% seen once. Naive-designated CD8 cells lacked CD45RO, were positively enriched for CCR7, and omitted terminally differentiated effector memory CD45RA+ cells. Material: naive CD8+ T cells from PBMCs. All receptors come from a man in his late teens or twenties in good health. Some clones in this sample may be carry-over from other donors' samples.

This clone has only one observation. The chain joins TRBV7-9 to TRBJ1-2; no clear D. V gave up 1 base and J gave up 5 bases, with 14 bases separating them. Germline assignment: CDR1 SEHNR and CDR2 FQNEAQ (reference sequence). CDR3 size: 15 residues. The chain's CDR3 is CASSLVDGEFYGYTF. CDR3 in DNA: TGTGCCAGCAGCTTAGTTGACGGGGAGTTTTATGGCTACACCTTC.

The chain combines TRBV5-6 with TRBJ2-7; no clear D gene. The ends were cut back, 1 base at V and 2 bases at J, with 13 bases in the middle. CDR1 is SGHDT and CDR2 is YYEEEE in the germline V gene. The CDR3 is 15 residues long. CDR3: CASSLSAHWPYEQYF. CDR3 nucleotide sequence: TGTGCCAGCAGCTTGTCAGCACACTGGCCCTACGAGCAGTACTTC. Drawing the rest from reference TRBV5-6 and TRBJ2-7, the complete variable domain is DAGVTQSPTHLIKTRGQQVTLRCSPKSGHDTVSWYQQALGQGPQFIFQYYEEEERQRGNFPDRFSGHQFPNYSSELNVNALLLGDSALYLCASSLSAHWPYEQYFGPGTRLTVT.

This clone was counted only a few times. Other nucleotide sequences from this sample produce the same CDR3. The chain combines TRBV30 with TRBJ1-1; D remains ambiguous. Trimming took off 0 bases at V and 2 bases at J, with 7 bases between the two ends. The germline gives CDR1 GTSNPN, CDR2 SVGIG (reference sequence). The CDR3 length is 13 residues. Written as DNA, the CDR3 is TGTGCCTGGAGTGTAACGGTTAACACTGAAGCTTTCTTT. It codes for CAWSVTVNTEAFF.

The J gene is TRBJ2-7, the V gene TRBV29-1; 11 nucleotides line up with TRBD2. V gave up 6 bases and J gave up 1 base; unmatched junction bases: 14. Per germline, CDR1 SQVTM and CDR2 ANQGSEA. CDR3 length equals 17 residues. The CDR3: CSVAGTGGLAGSYEQYF. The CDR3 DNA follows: TGCAGCGTCGCCGGGACGGGAGGACTAGCGGGTTCCTACGAGCAGTACTTC.

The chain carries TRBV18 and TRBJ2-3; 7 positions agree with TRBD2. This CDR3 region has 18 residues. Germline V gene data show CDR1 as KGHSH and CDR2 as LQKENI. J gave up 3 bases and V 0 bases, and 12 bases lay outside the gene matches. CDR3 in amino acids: CASSPPPRTGGVTDTQYF. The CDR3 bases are TGTGCCAGCTCACCACCGCCCCGGACGGGGGGAGTGACAGATACGCAGTATTTT.

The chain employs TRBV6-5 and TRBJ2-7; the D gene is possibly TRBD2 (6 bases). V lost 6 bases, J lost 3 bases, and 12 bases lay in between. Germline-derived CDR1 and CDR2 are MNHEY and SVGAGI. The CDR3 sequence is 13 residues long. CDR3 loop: CASRRGLRYEQYF. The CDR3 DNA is TGTGCCAGCAGGAGGGGACTCCGCTACGAGCAGTACTTC.

Here the CDR3 reads CASRNDRGARSNQPQHF. The CDR3 DNA reads TGTGCCAGCAGAAACGACAGGGGCGCTCGTAGCAATCAGCCCCAGCATTTT. This sequence joins TRBV28 and TRBJ1-5; the match to TRBD1 covers 8 bases. The CDR3 covers 17 residues. The ends lost 6 bases at V and 0 bases at J; junction bases unmatched: 10. Germline V gene sequence: CDR1 MDHEN, CDR2 SYDVKM.

CDR3 region: CASSYRLGSYEQYF. The CDR3 DNA sequence: TGTGCCAGCAGTTACCGTCTGGGCTCCTACGAGCAGTACTTC. The V and J genes are TRBV27 and TRBJ2-5; D remains unclear. TRBJ2-7 explains the end of the DNA better; the J call may be wrong. Germline loops: CDR1 MNHEY, CDR2 SMNVEV (reference sequence). The CDR3 covers 14 residues.

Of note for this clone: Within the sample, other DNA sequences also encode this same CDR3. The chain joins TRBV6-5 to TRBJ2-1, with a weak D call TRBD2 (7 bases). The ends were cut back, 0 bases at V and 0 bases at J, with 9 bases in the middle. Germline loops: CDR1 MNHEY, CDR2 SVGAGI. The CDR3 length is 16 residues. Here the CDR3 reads CASSYSRGGSYNEQFF. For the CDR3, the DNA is TGTGCCAGCAGTTACTCAAGGGGGGGCTCCTACAATGAGCAGTTCTTC.

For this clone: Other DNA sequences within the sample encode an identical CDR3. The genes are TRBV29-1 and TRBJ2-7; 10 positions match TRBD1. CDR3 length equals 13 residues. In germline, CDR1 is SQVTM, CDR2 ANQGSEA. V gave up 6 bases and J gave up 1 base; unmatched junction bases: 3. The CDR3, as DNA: TGCAGCGTGGGACAGGGGTATTCCTACGAGCAGTACTTC. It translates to CSVGQGYSYEQYF.

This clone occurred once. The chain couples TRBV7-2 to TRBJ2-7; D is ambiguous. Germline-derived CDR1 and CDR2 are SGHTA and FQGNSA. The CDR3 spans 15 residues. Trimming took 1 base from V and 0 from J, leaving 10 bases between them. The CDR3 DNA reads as TGTGCCAGCAGCTTAGGCGTGGAGAGCTCCTACGAGCAGTACTTC. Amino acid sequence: CASSLGVESSYEQYF.

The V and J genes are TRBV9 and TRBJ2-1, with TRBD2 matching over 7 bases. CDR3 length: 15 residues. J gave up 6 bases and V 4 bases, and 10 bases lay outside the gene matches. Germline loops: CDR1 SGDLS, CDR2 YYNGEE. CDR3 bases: TGTGCCAGCAGCCCTGGACTAGTATCGGGCAATGAGCAGTTCTTC. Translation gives CASSPGLVSGNEQFF.

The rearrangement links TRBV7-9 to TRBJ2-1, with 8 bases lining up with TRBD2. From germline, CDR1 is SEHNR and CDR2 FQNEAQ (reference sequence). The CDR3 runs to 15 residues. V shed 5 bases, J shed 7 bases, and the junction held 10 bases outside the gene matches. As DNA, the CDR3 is TGTGCCAGCAGCCCCACTAGCGGACTATGGAATGAGCAGTTCTTC. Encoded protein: CASSPTSGLWNEQFF. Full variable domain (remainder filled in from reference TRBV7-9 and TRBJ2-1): DTGVSQNPRHKITKRGQNVTFRCDPISEHNRLYWYRQTLGQGPEFLTYFQNEAQLEKSRLLSDRFSAERPKGSFSTLEIQRTEQGDSAMYLCASSPTSGLWNEQFFGPGTRLTVL.

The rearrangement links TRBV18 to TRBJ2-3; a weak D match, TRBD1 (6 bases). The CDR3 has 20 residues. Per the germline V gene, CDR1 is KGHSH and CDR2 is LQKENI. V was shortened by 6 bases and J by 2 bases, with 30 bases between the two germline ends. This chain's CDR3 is CASSNTAQGIGPRATDTQYF. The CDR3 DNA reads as TGTGCCAGCTCCAATACGGCCCAGGGGATAGGGCCTCGGGCCACAGATACGCAGTATTTT. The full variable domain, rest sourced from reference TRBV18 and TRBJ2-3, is NAGVMQNPRHLVRRRGQEARLRCSPMKGHSHVYWYRQLPEEGLKFMVYLQKENIIDESGMPKERFSAEFPKEGPSILRIQQVVRGDSAAYFCASSNTAQGIGPRATDTQYFGPGTRLTVL.

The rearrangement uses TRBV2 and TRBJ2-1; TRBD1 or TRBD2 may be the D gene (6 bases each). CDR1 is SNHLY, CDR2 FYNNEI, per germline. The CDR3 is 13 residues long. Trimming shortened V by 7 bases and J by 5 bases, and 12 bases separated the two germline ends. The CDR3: CASKGGSHNEQFF. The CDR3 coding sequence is TGTGCCAGCAAGGGGGGCTCTCACAATGAGCAGTTCTTC.

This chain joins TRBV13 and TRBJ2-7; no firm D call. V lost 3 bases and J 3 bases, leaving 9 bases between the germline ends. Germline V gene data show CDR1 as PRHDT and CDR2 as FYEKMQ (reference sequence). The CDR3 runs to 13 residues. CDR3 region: CASSFGLGYEQYF. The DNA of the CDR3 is TGTGCCAGCAGCTTCGGTCTAGGCTACGAGCAGTACTTC.

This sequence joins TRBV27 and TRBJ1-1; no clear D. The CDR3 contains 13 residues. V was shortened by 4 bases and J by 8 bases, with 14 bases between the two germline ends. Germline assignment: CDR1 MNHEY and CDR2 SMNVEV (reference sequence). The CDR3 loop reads CASSSLWAAEAFF. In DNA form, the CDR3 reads TGTGCCAGCAGTTCTTTGTGGGCAGCCGAAGCTTTCTTT.

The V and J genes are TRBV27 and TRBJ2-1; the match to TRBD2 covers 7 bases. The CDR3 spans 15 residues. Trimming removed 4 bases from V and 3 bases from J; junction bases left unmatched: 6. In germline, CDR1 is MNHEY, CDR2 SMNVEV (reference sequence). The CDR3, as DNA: TGTGCCAGCAGTTCAGAGGCGGGAGTCTACAATGAGCAGTTCTTC. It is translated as CASSSEAGVYNEQFF.

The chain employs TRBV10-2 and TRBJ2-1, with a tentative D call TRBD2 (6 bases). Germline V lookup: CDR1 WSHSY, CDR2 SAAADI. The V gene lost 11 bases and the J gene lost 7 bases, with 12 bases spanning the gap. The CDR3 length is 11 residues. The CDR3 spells CAGGTGNEQFF. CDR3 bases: TGCGCCGGCGGGACCGGGAATGAGCAGTTCTTC.